The 20 T cell receptor beta chains presented below share a single source sample, sequenced in a study of identical twins. TCRdb called the 5' RACE reads again in MiXCR, with one record for every CDR3 protein. The table lists about 1.7 million distinct CDR3 sequences, roughly 35% of them singletons. Sequencing used cord blood. The receptors originated from a newborn girl in good health.

V usage is TRBV28 and J usage is TRBJ2-6; D is unclear. The V gene lost 7 bases and the J gene lost 0 bases, with 7 bases spanning the gap. Germline CDR1 is MDHEN and CDR2 is SYDVKM. The CDR3 consists of 14 residues. CDR3 in DNA: TGTGCCAGCACCCTGGACTCTGGGGCCAACGTCCTGACTTTC. The encoded protein is CASTLDSGANVLTF.

As concerns this clonotype: Since a much larger clone is just one base distant, this may be a read error. The genes are TRBV10-1 and TRBJ2-4; D is uncertain. The CDR3 extends over 12 amino acids. The V and J ends lost 6 bases and 13 bases respectively, with 16 bases between them. The germline V gene has CDR1 WNHNN and CDR2 SYGVQD (reference sequence). The DNA for the CDR3 is TGCGCCAGCAGGGGTTCTCAAGAGGCCCAGTACTTC. Amino acid sequence: CASRGSQEAQYF.

This clonotype was seen a few times. The CDR3 here is CASSSLRVYEQYF. CDR3 DNA: TGTGCCAGCAGCTCGCTACGGGTCTACGAGCAGTACTTC. The chain couples TRBV11-2 to TRBJ2-7; the D is unclear. With 4 bases removed from V and 3 bases from J, the gap between germline ends came to 10 bases. From germline, CDR1 is SGHAT and CDR2 FQNNGV. The CDR3 extends over 13 amino acids.

Only a few counts were recorded for this clonotype. The CDR3 sequence is CASSRRLRSSYNSPLHF. As DNA, the CDR3 is TGTGCCAGCAGTAGGCGACTGAGGAGCTCCTATAATTCACCCCTCCACTTT. The chain has TRBV27 and TRBJ1-6; D call uncertain. The CDR3 totals 17 residues. Looked up from germline, CDR1 is MNHEY and CDR2 is SMNVEV (reference sequence). V lost 5 bases, J lost 0 bases, and 14 bases lay in between.

The V gene is TRBV6-5, the J gene TRBJ2-1; 14 bases match TRBD2. This CDR3 contains 16 residues. Germline-derived CDR1 and CDR2 are MNHEY and SVGAGI. J lost 3 bases, V lost 6 bases, and 4 bases had no gene match. CDR3 sequence (DNA): TGTGCCAGCAGCCGACTAGCGGGAGGGATCTACAATGAGCAGTTCTTC. This translates into CASSRLAGGIYNEQFF.

This clonotype was observed a handful of times. The chain uses TRBV29-1 and TRBJ2-1; unclear D gene. The end of the DNA is better explained by TRBJ2-7, so the J call may be wrong. There are 12 residues in the CDR3. Germline lookup yields CDR1 SQVTM and CDR2 ANQGSEA. The CDR3, as DNA: TGCAGCGTTGAAGAGCGGTACAATGAGCAGTACTTC. Its protein is CSVEERYNEQYF.

V and J are TRBV6-5 and TRBJ2-7, with 9 nucleotides matching TRBD2. This CDR3 is built from 19 residues. V was pared by 4 bases and J by 0 bases, with 16 bases of the junction left unmatched. Germline V gene sequence: CDR1 MNHEY, CDR2 SVGAGI. The CDR3 loop reads CASSFRPDPSGISSYEQYF. CDR3 coding DNA: TGTGCCAGCAGTTTCCGCCCTGACCCTAGCGGGATAAGCTCCTACGAGCAGTACTTC.

The chain uses TRBV7-2 and TRBJ2-1, with 8 bases matching TRBD2. CDR3 length equals 15 residues. The germline gives CDR1 SGHTA, CDR2 FQGNSA. After removal of 2 bases from V and 8 bases from J, the junction contained 8 bases not matched to a gene. The CDR3 spells CASSLPGLGIYEQFF. CDR3 nucleotide sequence: TGTGCCAGCAGCTTACCGGGACTAGGTATCTATGAGCAGTTCTTC. Drawing the rest from reference TRBV7-2 and TRBJ2-1, the complete variable domain is GAGVSQSPSNKVTEKGKDVELRCDPISGHTALYWYRQSLGQGLEFLIYFQGNSAPDKSGLPSDRFSAERTGGSVSTLTIQRTQQEDSAVYLCASSLPGLGIYEQFFGPGTRLTVL.

This clonotype has just a few counts. The chain employs TRBV20-1 and TRBJ2-7; D is ambiguous. The V end lost 0 bases, the J end lost 1 base, and 13 bases lay between the germline ends. The CDR3 sequence is 15 residues long. Per the germline V gene, CDR1 is DFQATT and CDR2 is SNEGSKA (reference sequence). CDR3 nucleotide sequence: TGCAGTGCTAGAGATCGCCTAGACCATTCCTACGAGCAGTACTTC. Amino acids: CSARDRLDHSYEQYF.

The table lists this clonotype with a few counts. The chain uses TRBV20-1 and TRBJ2-1; TRBD2 might be the D (5 bases). Trimming shortened V by 3 bases and J by 2 bases, and 11 bases separated the two germline ends. Germline lookup yields CDR1 DFQATT and CDR2 SNEGSKA (reference sequence). The CDR3 consists of 14 residues. The CDR3, as DNA: TGCAGTGCTAGGCCGCTAGCTACCTACAATGAGCAGTTCTTC. Amino acids: CSARPLATYNEQFF.

This clonotype was recorded only once. The chain joins TRBV27 to TRBJ2-1, with TRBD1 matching over 8 bases. V shed 0 bases, J shed 13 bases, and the junction held 11 bases outside the gene matches. The CDR3 runs to 15 residues. Germline V gives CDR1 MNHEY, CDR2 SMNVEV (reference sequence). CDR3 protein: CASSLSPTGVVTQFF. Written as DNA, the CDR3 is TGTGCCAGCAGTTTATCCCCGACAGGGGTGGTGACCCAGTTCTTC.

This clonotype was recorded a few times. CDR3 protein: CASSLPGLAGTTGELFF. The CDR3 DNA follows: TGTGCCAGCAGCTTACCGGGACTAGCGGGAACCACCGGGGAGCTGTTTTTT. This chain links TRBV7-8 with TRBJ2-2; 13 nucleotides align to TRBD2. CDR1 is SGHVS, CDR2 FQNEAQ, per germline. V was clipped by 2 bases and J by 4 bases; unmatched bases: 4. CDR3 length: 17 amino acids. The variable domain in full, completed from reference TRBV7-8 and TRBJ2-2, reads GAGVSQSPRYKVAKRGQDVALRCDPISGHVSLFWYQQALGQGPEFLTYFQNEAQLDKSGLPSDRFFAERPEGSVSTLKIQRTQQEDSAVYLCASSLPGLAGTTGELFFGEGSRLTVL.

This clonotype was seen a handful of times. J is TRBJ1-2 and V is TRBV2; unclear D gene. V was trimmed by 6 bases and J by 9 bases, leaving 17 bases between them. This CDR3 has 13 amino acids. Germline V gene lookup returns CDR1 SNHLY and CDR2 FYNNEI. CDR3 nucleotides: TGTGCCAGCAGCGGGGAGGTTTCCGAAAGCTACACCTTC. This codes for CASSGEVSESYTF.

This clonotype was detected a few times. V gene TRBV12-3 or TRBV12-4 combines with J gene TRBJ2-6, with TRBD1 matching over 7 bases. Trimming at V came to 6 bases and at J to 2 bases, leaving 1 base not matched to a gene. The CDR3 length is 14 residues. The CDR3 reads CASRGTAGANVLTF. The CDR3 bases are TGTGCCAGCAGGGGGACAGCTGGGGCCAACGTCCTGACTTTC.

This clonotype came up a few times. The chain joins TRBV7-9 to TRBJ2-5; D is unresolved. V gave up 2 bases and J gave up 2 bases, with 12 bases separating them. This CDR3 is built from 15 residues. Germline CDR1 is SEHNR and CDR2 is FQNEAQ (reference sequence). The CDR3 sequence: CASSLNAALQETQYF. CDR3 DNA sequence: TGTGCCAGCAGCTTAAACGCGGCTTTACAAGAGACCCAGTACTTC.

This clonotype was counted once. The chain combines TRBV27 with TRBJ1-4; unclear D gene. Germline CDR1 reads MNHEY; CDR2 reads SMNVEV (reference sequence). Trimming took 2 bases from V and 1 from J, leaving 8 bases between them. The CDR3 totals 15 residues. As DNA, the CDR3 is TGTGCCAGCAGTTTAGAGGGTCTAACTAATGAAAAACTGTTTTTT. Translation gives CASSLEGLTNEKLFF.

This clonotype was detected only a few times. V usage is TRBV18 and J usage is TRBJ2-4; possibly TRBD1 for D (6 bases). V gave up 0 bases and J gave up 7 bases, with 10 bases separating them. Germline V gives CDR1 KGHSH, CDR2 LQKENI. The CDR3 length is 14 residues. The CDR3 sequence is CASSPPGAENIQYF. CDR3 in DNA: TGTGCCAGCTCACCACCGGGGGCTGAGAACATTCAGTACTTC.

The rearrangement links TRBV12-3 or TRBV12-4 to TRBJ2-3, with D perhaps TRBD1 (6 bases). Trimming left V 8 bases short and J 5 bases short, with 14 bases between. The CDR3 loop spans 13 amino acids. The CDR3 reads CASGDKAIDTQYF. CDR3 in DNA: TGTGCCAGCGGGGACAAAGCGATAGATACGCAGTATTTT.

The chain employs TRBV20-1 and TRBJ1-2; 10 nucleotides agree with TRBD1. The V gene end was trimmed by 3 bases and the J gene end by 7 bases; junction bases not matched to a gene: 8. There are 14 residues in the CDR3. Germline loops: CDR1 DFQATT, CDR2 SNEGSKA (reference sequence). In nucleotides, the CDR3 is TGCAGTGCTAGCTTCGGGACAGGGGAGGTTGGCTACACCTTC. Residues: CSASFGTGEVGYTF.

This clonotype was observed a handful of times. V and J are TRBV25-1 and TRBJ2-5; TRBD2 is a possible D gene (6 bases). Per the germline V gene, CDR1 is MGHDK and CDR2 is SYGVNS. V was trimmed by 2 bases and J by 5 bases, leaving 12 bases between them. The CDR3 is made up of 14 amino acids. The CDR3 spells CASSEGGNLETQYF. For the CDR3, the DNA is TGTGCCAGCAGTGAAGGAGGGAACCTGGAGACCCAGTACTTC.